This T cell receptor (beta chain) appears in the sequencing data of a study of cytomegalovirus exposure and HLA in healthy donors. About this clone itself: What it recognizes is unknown.

J lost 2 bases, V lost 2 bases, and 5 bases had no gene match. This CDR3 spans 15 amino acids. CDR1 SGHRS and CDR2 YFSETQ come from the germline V gene. Whole-study results and caveats: Researchers counted roughly 150 TCR beta chains as cytomegalovirus-associated. While the bulk of TCR sequences proved rare, some public TCRs turned up in many donors. Specificity for CMV antigens was confirmed in vitro for three of the CMV-associated chains. The classifier reportedly diagnosed cytomegalovirus status with high specificity and sensitivity.

Produced via immunoSEQ multiplex PCR; TCRdb's table is partial and in-frame only. The sample lists some 130,000 clones, about 80% occurring once. The clonotype originates from a man in his thirties or forties in good health and CMV-seropositive. The chain uses TRBV5-1 and TRBJ2-7, with 9 bases identical to TRBD2. The sample was PBMCs. CDR3 sequence (DNA): TGCGCCAGCAGCTTCCGAGCGGGGGGAACCTACGAGCAGTACTTC. Its translation is CASSFRAGGTYEQYF.